These 21 T cell receptor beta chains share one sample of origin, sequenced in a study of OX40 agonist ivuxolimab in advanced cancers. The protocol used for the library was the immunoSEQ multiplex PCR assay. Entries here come from immuneACCESS through TCRdb and include only in-frame sequences with V and J called. Some clones fail to appear in such tables; in the studies checked, an unresolved V gene covers under half of the shortfall, and the cause of the remainder is unknown. This sample lists about 100,000 clones; around 93% were detected once. The top ten clonotypes cover about 1.2% of the sample. The sample consisted of CD4+ or CD8+ T cells sorted from blood, taken in a trial of the OX40 agonist ivuxolimab. These receptors were taken from an adult with an advanced solid tumor such as melanoma, head and neck, liver or kidney cancer.

The chain couples TRBV5-5 to TRBJ2-7; 8 bases map to TRBD2. The J segment lost 4 bases and the V segment lost 1 base, leaving 10 bases of the junction unmatched. CDR1 is SGHKS and CDR2 is YYEKEE in the germline V gene (reference sequence). CDR3 length: 16 residues. The CDR3 DNA follows: TGTGCCAGCAGCTTGCCAGCGGGGGTGCGGGTGTACGAGCAGTACTTC. This gives the protein CASSLPAGVRVYEQYF.

The rearrangement uses TRBV7-9 and TRBJ2-3; 10 nucleotides align to TRBD1. This CDR3 contains 15 residues. After removal of 4 bases from V and 0 bases from J, the junction contained 1 base not matched to a gene. Germline assignment: CDR1 SEHNR and CDR2 FQNEAQ (reference sequence). CDR3 sequence reads: CASSSDRGSTDTQYF. CDR3 in DNA: TGTGCCAGCAGCTCGGACAGGGGGAGCACAGATACGCAGTATTTT.

The genes are TRBV7-3 and TRBJ1-3; D ambiguous. Germline assignment: CDR1 SGHTA and CDR2 FQGTGA. V dropped 3 bases and J dropped 0 bases, with 12 bases sitting between them. This CDR3 has 16 residues. The CDR3 sequence is CASSLMGGSSGNTIYF. In DNA, the CDR3 is TGTGCCAGCAGCTTGATGGGAGGAAGCTCTGGAAACACCATATATTTT.

The chain has TRBV6-5 and TRBJ1-4; 7 positions match TRBD1. The CDR3 sequence is 12 residues long. CDR1 is MNHEY, CDR2 SVGAGI, per germline. The V gene end was trimmed by 6 bases and the J gene end by 7 bases; junction bases not matched to a gene: 2. Here the CDR3 reads CASRTGLEKLFF. In DNA form, the CDR3 reads TGTGCCAGCAGGACAGGGCTTGAAAAACTGTTTTTT.

CDR3 in DNA: TGTGCCAGCAGTTTCCGGGGCGCAGATACGCAGTATTTT. Its protein is CASSFRGADTQYF. V and J are TRBV27 and TRBJ2-3, with D tentatively TRBD1 or TRBD2 (5 bases each). V was pared by 3 bases and J by 4 bases, with 8 bases between. The CDR3 runs to 13 residues. The germline gives CDR1 MNHEY, CDR2 SMNVEV (reference sequence).

This clone has just one count. This chain joins TRBV11-3 and TRBJ2-7; 10 nucleotides align to TRBD1. V trimming: 2 bases; J trimming: 6 bases; junction bases outside the gene matches: 7. The CDR3 has 15 amino acids. Germline CDR1 SGHNT, CDR2 YENEEA. CDR3 sequence: CASSLRGQGTGEQYF. CDR3 nucleotides: TGTGCCAGCAGCTTAAGGGGACAGGGGACCGGCGAGCAGTACTTC.

The CDR3 spells CASSPDPLAGGPGGELFF. The CDR3 DNA reads TGTGCCAGCAGCCCCGATCCCTTAGCGGGAGGGCCCGGCGGGGAGCTGTTTTTT. The chain employs TRBV13 and TRBJ2-2, with TRBD2 matching 11 bases. Germline assignment: CDR1 PRHDT and CDR2 FYEKMQ (reference sequence). The CDR3 is 18 amino acids. V shed 5 bases and J 7 bases; nucleotides not matched to a gene: 15.

The rearrangement uses TRBV28 and TRBJ2-5, with no clear D. Trimming left V 4 bases short and J 7 bases short, with 7 bases between. This CDR3 is 11 amino acids long. Looked up from germline, CDR1 is MDHEN and CDR2 is SYDVKM. CDR3 DNA sequence: TGTGCCAGCAGTTGGGATAGGACCCAGTACTTC. It encodes CASSWDRTQYF.

The rearrangement uses TRBV19 and TRBJ1-2, with D possibly matching TRBD1 (6 bases). Germline values: CDR1 LNHDA, CDR2 SQIVND (reference sequence). CDR3 length: 13 amino acids. Trimming took off 4 bases at V and 4 bases at J, with 10 bases between the two ends. CDR3 bases: TGTGCCAGTAGTAAAGGGGACACCTATGGCTACACCTTC. Protein sequence: CASSKGDTYGYTF.

This rearrangement joins TRBV28 to TRBJ1-1, with TRBD1 matching over 8 bases. Per the germline V gene, CDR1 is MDHEN and CDR2 is SYDVKM. The ends lost 5 bases at V and 3 bases at J; junction bases unmatched: 14. The CDR3 loop spans 17 amino acids. Here the CDR3 reads CASSLPLTGAYDTEAFF. The CDR3 bases are TGTGCCAGCAGTCTCCCCCTGACAGGGGCGTACGACACTGAAGCTTTCTTT.

The chain recombines TRBV28 with TRBJ1-5; 7 bases agree with TRBD1. Germline V lookup: CDR1 MDHEN, CDR2 SYDVKM. This CDR3 has 14 residues. Trimming removed 4 bases from V and 7 bases from J; junction bases left unmatched: 7. The CDR3 sequence: CASSSPGQAQPQHF. The CDR3 coding sequence is TGTGCCAGCAGTTCGCCCGGACAGGCACAGCCCCAGCATTTT.

This chain links TRBV4-3 with TRBJ1-3, with a tentative D call TRBD1 (5 bases). The V gene's germline CDR1 is LGHNA and CDR2 YSLEER. The CDR3 is 17 amino acids. Deletions cut 0 bases from V and 1 base from J, with 13 bases between. CDR3 in DNA: TGCGCCAGCAGCCAAGAGGGGGACCCGACTTCTGGAAACACCATATATTTT. This gives the protein CASSQEGDPTSGNTIYF.

This rearrangement joins TRBV9 to TRBJ2-3, with 10 bases matching TRBD2. CDR3 length equals 17 residues. Looked up from germline, CDR1 is SGDLS and CDR2 is YYNGEE. Trimming removed 0 bases from V and 5 bases from J; junction bases left unmatched: 9. The CDR3 nucleotides are TGTGCCAGCAGCGTAGGGCTAGCGGGAGCCTGGAGAGATACGCAGTATTTT. It codes for CASSVGLAGAWRDTQYF.

The J gene is TRBJ2-5, the V gene TRBV7-9; TRBD2 matches at 12 bases. The CDR3 sequence is 16 residues long. V gave up 5 bases and J gave up 3 bases; unmatched junction bases: 7. Germline assignment: CDR1 SEHNR and CDR2 FQNEAQ (reference sequence). This CDR3 reads CASSPQTSGRKETQYF. DNA of the CDR3: TGTGCCAGCAGCCCCCAGACTAGCGGGAGAAAAGAGACCCAGTACTTC.

The gene calls are TRBV9 and TRBJ1-4; 8 bases align to TRBD1. V shed 4 bases, J shed 5 bases, and the junction held 7 bases outside the gene matches. Germline V gives CDR1 SGDLS, CDR2 YYNGEE. The CDR3 has 15 amino acids. In DNA, the CDR3 is TGTGCCAGCAGCTCTACCGGGACAGGAAATGAAAAACTGTTTTTT. This encodes CASSSTGTGNEKLFF.

The genes are TRBV28 and TRBJ1-2, with 10 bases matching TRBD1. The trim removed 3 bases at V and 5 bases at J, leaving 6 bases unmatched. In germline, CDR1 is MDHEN, CDR2 SYDVKM. This CDR3 is 15 amino acids long. CDR3 coding DNA: TGTGCCAGCAGTTTCCCATGGGACAGGGGTTATGGCTACACCTTC. Encoded protein: CASSFPWDRGYGYTF.

The genes are TRBV2 and TRBJ2-6; perhaps TRBD2 as D (5 bases). The CDR3 is made up of 16 amino acids. Trimming removed 1 base at V and 0 bases at J, with 7 bases between. The germline gives CDR1 SNHLY, CDR2 FYNNEI. As DNA, the CDR3 is TGTGCCAGCAGTGAAGGGGAGTCCTCTGGGGCCAACGTCCTGACTTTC. This sequence encodes CASSEGESSGANVLTF.

The V gene is TRBV9, the J gene TRBJ2-2, with 13 bases fitting TRBD2. Per germline, CDR1 SGDLS and CDR2 YYNGEE. V dropped 2 bases and J dropped 1; count of bases not matched to a gene: 2. This CDR3 has 17 residues. CDR3 bases: TGTGCCAGCAGCGTCAGGACTAGCGGGAGGAACACCGGGGAGCTGTTTTTT. Amino acid sequence: CASSVRTSGRNTGELFF.

The V call is TRBV15, the J call TRBJ2-1; a possible D gene is TRBD1 (6 bases). In germline, CDR1 is LNHNV, CDR2 YYDKDF (reference sequence). V was trimmed by 0 bases and J by 7 bases, leaving 16 bases between them. The CDR3 totals 16 residues. CDR3 sequence (DNA): TGTGCCACCAGCAGAGATCTACAGGGAGTTCGGAATGAGCAGTTCTTC. It encodes CATSRDLQGVRNEQFF. Full variable domain (rest looked up from reference TRBV15 and TRBJ2-1): DAMVIQNPRYQVTQFGKPVTLSCSQTLNHNVMYWYQQKSSQAPKLLFHYYDKDFNNEADTPDNFQSRRPNTSFCFLDIRSPGLGDTAMYLCATSRDLQGVRNEQFFGPGTRLTVL.

This chain connects TRBV5-1 to TRBJ2-5, with D maybe TRBD2 (6 bases). Trimming took off 2 bases at V and 4 bases at J, with 15 bases between the two ends. This CDR3 region has 15 residues. CDR1 is SGHRS and CDR2 is YFSETQ in the germline V gene. The CDR3 protein is CASSFRPQGGETQYF. CDR3 bases: TGCGCCAGCAGCTTTAGGCCCCAGGGAGGAGAGACCCAGTACTTC.

The J gene is TRBJ1-1, the V gene TRBV6-6; D is unresolved. The CDR3 spans 15 residues. Germline values: CDR1 MNHNY, CDR2 SVGAGI (reference sequence). The V and J ends lost 0 bases and 2 bases respectively, with 10 bases between them. The CDR3 here is CASSYSGSANTEAFF. CDR3 bases: TGTGCCAGCAGTTACTCAGGCAGCGCTAACACTGAAGCTTTCTTT.